One sample yielded the 24 T cell receptor beta chains listed below, sequenced in a study of cytomegalovirus exposure and HLA in healthy donors (dated by TCRdb to the late 2010s). Library preparation was by the immunoSEQ multiplex PCR assay. A mixture of 60 forward primers for TCR Vbeta segments and 13 reverse primers for TCR Jbeta segments was used in the multiplex PCR. Drawn from immuneACCESS, this table holds only the in-frame rearrangements with V and J called that TCRdb kept. Clones are partly lost; checked studies trace under half to an unresolved V gene and leave the rest unexplained. In this sample the table shows approximately 160,000 clones, around 80% of which occur a single time. The top ten constitute under 5% of the sample. Sequencing was carried out using PBMCs. These receptors originate from a woman in her 50s in good health and CMV-seropositive.

There are a few counts of this clone. The genes are TRBV28 and TRBJ1-5; D gene uncertain. Trimming shortened V by 10 bases and J by 4 bases, and 17 bases separated the two germline ends. The germline V gene has CDR1 MDHEN and CDR2 SYDVKM. The CDR3 loop spans 14 amino acids. CDR3: CATYRRGGNQPQHF. CDR3 nucleotides: TGTGCCACCTACCGTCGGGGTGGTAATCAGCCCCAGCATTTT.

The rearrangement uses TRBV6-4 and TRBJ1-1; the D is unclear. V lost 0 bases to trimming and J lost 4 bases, with 9 bases between them. Looked up from germline, CDR1 is MRHNA and CDR2 is SNTAGT. The CDR3 is 14 residues long. CDR3 residues: CASSDSPESTEAFF. CDR3 nucleotides: TGTGCCAGCAGTGACTCGCCAGAATCCACTGAAGCTTTCTTT.

The chain has TRBV19 and TRBJ1-5; weak D call: TRBD1 (5 bases). V was clipped by 6 bases and J by 4 bases, with 13 bases between them. Germline assignment: CDR1 LNHDA and CDR2 SQIVND (reference sequence). CDR3 length equals 14 residues. The CDR3 nucleotides are TGTGCCAGTAGCCTCGGACACCTTAATCAGCCCCAGCATTTT. This codes for CASSLGHLNQPQHF.

This clone has just a few counts. The chain is built from TRBV30 and TRBJ2-7; 9 bases agree with TRBD1. Germline loops: CDR1 GTSNPN, CDR2 SVGIG (reference sequence). V lost 0 bases to trimming and J lost 3 bases; unmatched junction nucleotides: 6. CDR3 size: 15 residues. The CDR3 nucleotides are TGTGCCTGGAGTGTTCCGGGACAGGGAGTCTACGAGCAGTACTTC. It translates to CAWSVPGQGVYEQYF.

This chain uses TRBV11-2 with TRBJ1-1; 7 nucleotides match TRBD1. The CDR3 is 17 amino acids. Trimming at V came to 5 bases and at J to 0 bases, leaving 12 bases not matched to a gene. The germline V gene encodes CDR1 SGHAT and CDR2 FQNNGV. This chain's CDR3 is CASSPRAPGQLNTEAFF. Written as DNA, the CDR3 is TGTGCCAGCAGCCCACGGGCCCCGGGACAGCTGAACACTGAAGCTTTCTTT. The full variable domain, rest sourced from reference TRBV11-2 and TRBJ1-1, is EAGVAQSPRYKIIEKRQSVAFWCNPISGHATLYWYQQILGQGPKLLIQFQNNGVVDDSQLPKDRFSAERLKGVDSTLKIQPAKLEDSAVYLCASSPRAPGQLNTEAFFGQGTRLTVV.

The rearrangement uses TRBV6-1 and TRBJ1-2; D gene ambiguous. V was clipped by 6 bases and J by 6 bases, with 11 bases between them. Germline CDR1 is MNHNS and CDR2 is SASEGT. CDR3 length: 12 amino acids. The chain's CDR3 is CASRPGLNGYTF. CDR3 in DNA: TGTGCCAGCAGGCCCGGTCTTAATGGCTACACCTTC.

The chain joins TRBV7-2 to TRBJ2-3; 9 bases are shared with TRBD2. The CDR3 loop spans 17 amino acids. V gave up 5 bases and J gave up 6 bases; unmatched junction bases: 15. CDR1 is SGHTA, CDR2 FQGNSA, per germline. The DNA of the CDR3 is TGTGCCAGCAGCCCTTTGGGCGGGGGGGCCTCAGTTGATACGCAGTATTTT. Its translation: CASSPLGGGASVDTQYF.

The CDR3 is CASWGRTDTQYF. In DNA form, the CDR3 reads TGTGCCAGCTGGGGGCGCACAGATACGCAGTATTTT. V is TRBV19 and J is TRBJ2-3; tentative D call: TRBD1 (6 bases). Germline V CDR1 and CDR2: LNHDA, SQIVND (reference sequence). CDR3 size: 12 residues. V was pared by 9 bases and J by 1 base, with 8 bases between. Full variable domain (outside the CDR3, taken from reference TRBV19 and TRBJ2-3): DGGITQSPKYLFRKEGQNVTLSCEQNLNHDAMYWYRQDPGQGLRLIYYSQIVNDFQKGDIAEGYSVSREKKESFPLTVTSAQKNPTAFYLCASWGRTDTQYFGPGTRLTVL.

The chain couples TRBV5-1 to TRBJ2-5; TRBD2 aligns across 11 bases. J was trimmed by 3 bases and V by 0 bases; bases with no gene match: 7. The germline V gene encodes CDR1 SGHRS and CDR2 YFSETQ. This CDR3 is built from 17 residues. CDR3 nucleotides: TGCGCCAGCAGCTTGGTTGGTAGCGGGGGGGCAGAAGAGACCCAGTACTTC. Its protein product is CASSLVGSGGAEETQYF. The complete variable domain, with remaining parts taken from reference TRBV5-1 and TRBJ2-5, reads KAGVTQTPRYLIKTRGQQVTLSCSPISGHRSVSWYQQTPGQGLQFLFEYFSETQRNKGNFPGRFSGRQFSNSRSEMNVSTLELGDSALYLCASSLVGSGGAEETQYFGPGTRLLVL.

The chain has TRBV27 and TRBJ1-2; D might be TRBD1 (6 bases). This CDR3 has 14 residues. V shed 6 bases and J shed 3 bases, with 14 bases lying between them. Looked up from germline, CDR1 is MNHEY and CDR2 is SMNVEV (reference sequence). DNA of the CDR3: TGTGCCAGCAGATTCCCAGGGGAAGACTATGGCTACACCTTC. This gives the protein CASRFPGEDYGYTF.

The rearrangement links TRBV7-3 to TRBJ2-1; D is uncertain. In germline, CDR1 is SGHTA, CDR2 FQGTGA. This CDR3 spans 13 amino acids. V dropped 5 bases and J dropped 0 bases, with 5 bases sitting between them. The CDR3 region is CASSPGSYNEQFF. Here the CDR3 DNA reads TGTGCCAGCAGCCCGGGCTCCTACAATGAGCAGTTCTTC. Based on the CDR3 plus reference TRBV7-3 and TRBJ2-1, the full variable domain is GAGVSQTPSNKVTEKGKYVELRCDPISGHTALYWYRQSLGQGPEFLIYFQGTGAADDSGLPNDRFFAVRPEGSVSTLKIQRTERGDSAVYLCASSPGSYNEQFFGPGTRLTVL.

This rearrangement joins TRBV27 to TRBJ1-1, with D hard to call. V lost 4 bases and J lost 1, with 10 bases in between. In germline, CDR1 is MNHEY, CDR2 SMNVEV (reference sequence). The CDR3 has 14 residues. The CDR3 DNA is TGTGCCAGCAGTTCCCCCGAAGCGAACACTGAAGCTTTCTTT. Protein sequence: CASSSPEANTEAFF.

The V call is TRBV5-1, the J call TRBJ1-3, with D possibly TRBD1 on 6 matching bases. The germline V gene has CDR1 SGHRS and CDR2 YFSETQ. Between the trimmed V and J ends, which lost 4 bases and 2 bases, there was a span of 13 bases. The CDR3 consists of 15 residues. The CDR3 nucleotides read TGCGCCAGCAGCATTCAGGGGAATACTGGAAACACCATATATTTT. Translation gives CASSIQGNTGNTIYF.

The chain uses TRBV28 and TRBJ1-1, with TRBD1 matching 11 bases. Germline V CDR1 and CDR2: MDHEN, SYDVKM. This CDR3 comprises 14 residues. V lost 6 bases to trimming and J lost 0 bases; unmatched junction nucleotides: 0. DNA for the CDR3: TGTGCCAGCAGGGGACAGGGGGTGAACACTGAAGCTTTCTTT. Translated, it gives CASRGQGVNTEAFF.

The CDR3 sequence is CASSLGGEYIQYF. CDR3 nucleotide sequence: TGCGCCAGCTCCCTGGGCGGGGAATACATTCAGTACTTC. The chain joins TRBV10-2 to TRBJ2-4; a weak D match, TRBD2 (6 bases). CDR1 and CDR2 from the germline V gene are WSHSY and SAAADI. V was cut by 8 bases and J by 8 bases, with 16 bases left in between. The CDR3 loop spans 13 amino acids.

The chain carries TRBV6-4 and TRBJ2-2, with a possible D match to TRBD2 (5 bases). The CDR3 totals 14 residues. CDR1 MRHNA and CDR2 SNTAGT come from the germline V gene. V lost 10 bases to trimming and J lost 0 bases, with 12 bases between them. The CDR3 DNA reads as TGTGCCACAAAAGCTAGCCCGAACACCGGGGAGCTGTTTTTT. Its protein product is CATKASPNTGELFF.

This sequence joins TRBV15 and TRBJ1-4, with TRBD1 identical over 8 bases. The CDR3 extends over 21 amino acids. The germline gives CDR1 LNHNV, CDR2 YYDKDF (reference sequence). J gave up 1 base and V 1 base, and 17 bases lay outside the gene matches. CDR3 nucleotides: TGTGCCACCAGCAGAGGGCCTGGACAGGGAGGCGTGAGTGGAACTAATGAAAAACTGTTTTTT. This translates into CATSRGPGQGGVSGTNEKLFF.

The chain employs TRBV2 and TRBJ2-2, with 8 bases fitting TRBD2. The CDR3 has 14 residues. Germline assignment: CDR1 SNHLY and CDR2 FYNNEI. J gave up 4 bases and V 6 bases, and 4 bases lay outside the gene matches. In DNA, the CDR3 is TGTGCCAGCAGAGCGGGAGACGGCACCGGGGAGCTGTTTTTT. Translation: CASRAGDGTGELFF.

This chain uses TRBV7-9 with TRBJ1-2; 7 nucleotides agree with TRBD1. The CDR3 is 17 amino acids. The junction had 15 bases not matched to a gene; V was cut back by 5 bases and J by 3 bases. The germline gives CDR1 SEHNR, CDR2 FQNEAQ (reference sequence). The CDR3 region is CASSLYSTGWGDYGYTF. As DNA, the CDR3 is TGTGCCAGCAGCCTATATTCGACAGGGTGGGGCGACTATGGCTACACCTTC. Filled out from reference TRBV7-9 and TRBJ1-2, the complete variable domain reads DTGVSQNPRHKITKRGQNVTFRCDPISEHNRLYWYRQTLGQGPEFLTYFQNEAQLEKSRLLSDRFSAERPKGSFSTLEIQRTEQGDSAMYLCASSLYSTGWGDYGYTFGSGTRLTVV.

This clone has just a few counts. The chain couples TRBV9 to TRBJ1-2; D remains ambiguous. The V gene's germline CDR1 is SGDLS and CDR2 YYNGEE. With 3 bases removed from V and 8 bases from J, the gap between germline ends came to 8 bases. This CDR3 has 11 amino acids. CDR3 residues: CASSDGWGYTF. CDR3 nucleotide sequence: TGTGCCAGCAGCGACGGGTGGGGCTACACCTTC.

CDR3 sequence: CASSPTGGAFF. The CDR3, as DNA: TGTGCCAGCAGTCCAACAGGGGGTGCTTTCTTT. The chain joins TRBV28 to TRBJ1-1, with 8 bases matching TRBD1. The CDR3 is made up of 11 amino acids. V lost 5 bases and J lost 11; bases outside the gene matches: 4. Germline loops: CDR1 MDHEN, CDR2 SYDVKM.

This clone was seen only once. The V and J genes are TRBV5-1 and TRBJ2-6, with D perhaps TRBD1 (5 bases). V was clipped by 4 bases and J by 3 bases, with 11 bases between them. Germline CDR1 is SGHRS and CDR2 is YFSETQ. The CDR3 runs 15 residues. The CDR3 nucleotides are TGCGCCAGCAGCCCCGACAGTGGTGGGGCCAACGTCCTGACTTTC. Translated: CASSPDSGGANVLTF.

V is TRBV10-3 and J is TRBJ2-7, with TRBD1 identical over 7 bases. The V gene end was trimmed by 2 bases and the J gene end by 2 bases; junction bases not matched to a gene: 15. This CDR3 contains 18 residues. CDR1 is ENHRY, CDR2 SYGVKD, per germline. The CDR3 coding sequence is TGTGCCATCAGTGAGCGCAGACAGGGTTCCCTGGAAACCTACGAGCAGTACTTC. Residues: CAISERRQGSLETYEQYF.

The J gene is TRBJ2-5, the V gene TRBV5-1; D gene unclear. The CDR3 loop spans 14 amino acids. The germline V and J ends were trimmed by 7 bases and 4 bases, with 17 bases remaining between them. The germline CDR1 and CDR2 sequences are SGHRS and YFSETQ. Written as DNA, the CDR3 is TGCGCCAGCGCTATTGGTAACCCCGGAGAGACCCAGTACTTC. It is translated as CASAIGNPGETQYF.